Each of the 15 T cell receptor beta chains below was sequenced from the same sample in a study of memory CD4+ T cells and cytomegalovirus serostatus. Repertoires were generated with immunoSEQ multiplex PCR, while TCRdb's copy carries only in-frame clones and drops some. This sample yields over 25,000 clones, of which about 78% are seen a single time; around 1% belongs to the top ten. Single viable CD3+CD4+CD8-CD45RO+ cells were sorted as the memory CD4+ T cells. Material: memory CD4+ T cells from blood. Every receptor here comes from an adult in good health and CMV-seronegative.

This chain joins TRBV7-2 and TRBJ2-5; perhaps TRBD1 as D (5 bases). V was pared by 6 bases and J by 4 bases, with 12 bases between. The CDR3 length is 13 residues. Germline V gives CDR1 SGHTA, CDR2 FQGNSA. CDR3 nucleotides: TGTGCCAGCAGACCGGGCAGGGTAGAGACCCAGTACTTC. Protein: CASRPGRVETQYF.

This clone showed up just a few times. The rearrangement joins TRBV19 to TRBJ1-5; D remains unclear. This CDR3 region has 14 residues. Trimming removed 7 bases from V and 1 base from J, with 11 bases in between. Germline CDR1 is LNHDA and CDR2 is SQIVND (reference sequence). The CDR3 spells CASTMERSNQPQHF. The CDR3 coding sequence is TGTGCCAGTACCATGGAAAGGAGCAATCAGCCCCAGCATTTT. The entire variable domain, with the rest obtained from reference TRBV19 and TRBJ1-5, is as follows: DGGITQSPKYLFRKEGQNVTLSCEQNLNHDAMYWYRQDPGQGLRLIYYSQIVNDFQKGDIAEGYSVSREKKESFPLTVTSAQKNPTAFYLCASTMERSNQPQHFGDGTRLSIL.

This clone has only one observation. The chain employs TRBV5-1 and TRBJ1-2; 7 positions agree with TRBD1. This CDR3 has 15 amino acids. V was clipped by 3 bases and J by 4 bases; unmatched bases: 9. Germline CDR1 SGHRS, CDR2 YFSETQ. The CDR3 DNA is TGCGCCAGCAGCTCCGCCGGGACAGTGGCCTATGGCTACACCTTC. Protein sequence: CASSSAGTVAYGYTF.

This chain uses TRBV4-3 with TRBJ1-5; D gene unclear. The CDR3 runs 15 residues. Germline V gene lookup returns CDR1 LGHNA and CDR2 YSLEER. V dropped 0 bases and J dropped 9 bases, with 15 bases sitting between them. CDR3 amino acids: CASSQDFGILGPQHF. Written as DNA, the CDR3 is TGCGCCAGCAGCCAAGATTTTGGGATTTTAGGGCCCCAGCATTTT.

The CDR3 is CASSRAGIGTGELFF. The DNA for the CDR3 is TGTGCCAGTTCCAGGGCGGGGATCGGCACCGGGGAGCTGTTTTTT. The chain combines TRBV7-2 with TRBJ2-2, with D possibly TRBD2 on 6 matching bases. The length of the CDR3 is 15 residues. Trimming stripped 9 bases from V and 4 bases from J, with 18 bases between. The V gene's germline CDR1 is SGHTA and CDR2 FQGNSA.

The J gene is TRBJ2-5, the V gene TRBV6-6; weak D call: TRBD2 (6 bases). The V end lost 1 base, the J end lost 1 base, and 10 bases lay between the germline ends. The CDR3 consists of 15 residues. Germline loops: CDR1 MNHNY, CDR2 SVGAGI (reference sequence). The CDR3: CASSYWAGSQETQYF. The DNA of the CDR3 is TGTGCCAGCAGTTACTGGGCGGGGAGCCAAGAGACCCAGTACTTC.

The J gene is TRBJ1-2, the V gene TRBV11-2; no clear D gene. Germline loops: CDR1 SGHAT, CDR2 FQNNGV. V was clipped by 7 bases and J by 0 bases, with 12 bases between them. This CDR3 spans 14 amino acids. This CDR3 reads CASTLLRTNYGYTF. The CDR3 nucleotides are TGTGCCAGCACCCTACTAAGGACTAACTATGGCTACACCTTC.

This chain joins TRBV7-2 and TRBJ2-1, with D hard to call. The V and J ends lost 2 bases and 8 bases respectively, with 4 bases between them. The germline gives CDR1 SGHTA, CDR2 FQGNSA. The CDR3 length is 11 residues. The CDR3 protein is CASSLFYEQFF. The DNA for the CDR3 is TGTGCCAGCAGCTTATTTTATGAGCAGTTCTTC.

CDR3 in DNA: TGCGCCAGCAGTCAATCGCGAGGGACAGGCGTCGAGCAGTACTTC. This encodes CASSQSRGTGVEQYF. The rearrangement links TRBV23-1 to TRBJ2-7; 8 bases map to TRBD1. TRBV23-1 is labeled an ORF, and its function is uncertain. V lost 0 bases to trimming and J lost 6 bases; unmatched junction nucleotides: 7. CDR3 length equals 15 residues.

This clone was found once. The rearrangement links TRBV5-1 to TRBJ2-3; 8 nucleotides align to TRBD2. Germline V gene lookup returns CDR1 SGHRS and CDR2 YFSETQ. There are 14 residues in the CDR3. The junction had 8 bases not matched to a gene; V was cut back by 5 bases and J by 6 bases. This CDR3 is CASSRAGDRDTQYF. In DNA form, the CDR3 reads TGCGCCAGCAGTCGAGCGGGAGACCGGGATACGCAGTATTTT.

The rearrangement uses TRBV19 and TRBJ1-5; a possible D gene is TRBD1 (5 bases). Germline assignment: CDR1 LNHDA and CDR2 SQIVND (reference sequence). CDR3 length: 13 residues. Deletions cut 5 bases from V and 5 bases from J, with 10 bases between. CDR3 sequence: CASSDSLYQPQHF. The CDR3 bases are TGTGCCAGTAGTGACAGTTTGTATCAGCCCCAGCATTTT.

The table lists this clone with a few counts. The J gene is TRBJ2-7, the V gene TRBV7-8, with 7 bases fitting TRBD1. Germline lookup yields CDR1 SGHVS and CDR2 FQNEAQ. CDR3 size: 13 residues. V gave up 5 bases and J gave up 5 bases; unmatched junction bases: 6. CDR3 bases: TGTGCCAGCAGCCTCGACAGGGCCCACGAGCAGTACTTC. Translation: CASSLDRAHEQYF.

Concerning this clone: This is likely a read error, given that the CDR3 carries no conserved phenylalanine or tryptophan at its end. The chain uses TRBV6-5 and TRBJ2-7; TRBD1 is a possible D gene (5 bases). Trimming stripped 5 bases from V and 0 bases from J, with 8 bases between. The CDR3 totals 13 residues. The germline V gene has CDR1 MNHEY and CDR2 SVGAGI. The CDR3 here is CASSRTHSYEQYL. CDR3 sequence (DNA): TGTGCCAGCAGTCGGACACACTCCTACGAGCAGTACCTC.

This clone was observed a handful of times. The genes are TRBV7-9 and TRBJ1-1, with D uncertain. The CDR3 contains 14 residues. CDR1 is SEHNR and CDR2 is FQNEAQ in the germline V gene (reference sequence). V was cut by 2 bases and J by 0 bases, with 7 bases left in between. CDR3 bases: TGTGCCAGCAGCTTAATGAGTATGAACACTGAAGCTTTCTTT. Its protein is CASSLMSMNTEAFF.

The chain recombines TRBV9 with TRBJ2-3; TRBD2 is a possible D gene (7 bases). The CDR3 covers 14 residues. Germline V gives CDR1 SGDLS, CDR2 YYNGEE. V lost 0 bases, J lost 4 bases, and 9 bases lay in between. CDR3 in amino acids: CASSVGGGPDTQYF. The CDR3 bases are TGTGCCAGCAGCGTAGGGGGGGGCCCAGATACGCAGTATTTT.